This T cell receptor (beta chain) was captured by sequencing in a study of blood T cells in healthy people across ages. Germline V gives CDR1 SGHDN, CDR2 FVKESK. The CDR3 consists of 13 residues. Unmatched junction bases numbered 4, after V lost 8 bases and J lost 5 bases. The authors ran a second PCR of about 6 to 12 cycles using a sample-barcoded 5' primer and a J-beta primer mix. A single record per CDR3 protein comes from TCRdb applying MiXCR to the 5' RACE reads. The sample lists around 900,000 distinct CDR3 sequences; 51% were seen once. Sequencing used blood. The TCR sequence derives from a woman aged 60-75 years in good health. This chain connects TRBV14 to TRBJ2-2, with 8 bases identical to TRBD1. The CDR3 DNA reads as TGTGCCAGCGCTAGACAGGGGACCGGGGAGCTGTTTTTT. It translates to CASARQGTGELFF.